Below, one T cell receptor (beta chain) is given with its context. Looked up from germline, CDR1 is SQVTM and CDR2 is ANQGSEA. The length of the CDR3 is 12 residues. V was clipped by 3 bases and J by 7 bases; unmatched bases: 5. Recruited during active infection, patients (from Seattle) were subsequently followed longitudinally. TCRdb's copy holds only in-frame clones and misses some; the assay was immunoSEQ multiplex PCR. Among roughly 150,000 clones listed, about 87% were seen once. This specimen belongs to a study of blood T cell repertoires in COVID-19. As for the study in general: COVID-19 samples, acute and convalescent, were from the United States, Italy and Spain.

The sequence derives from a woman in her 70s with COVID-19, enrolled during active disease. Material for sequencing was peripheral blood. The chain has TRBV29-1 and TRBJ1-1, with 7 nucleotides matching TRBD1. Here the CDR3 reads CSVDRDSLEAFF. CDR3 in DNA: TGCAGCGTTGATAGGGACAGCCTTGAAGCTTTCTTT.